This T cell receptor (beta chain) was found in a study of response to subunit inactivated influenza vaccine. The study, taken as a whole, reports: That few new T cells are recruited by each seasonal influenza vaccination was the authors' suggestion.

The CDR3 has 15 residues. Germline CDR1 and CDR2: KGHSH and LQKENI. The V and J ends lost 2 bases and 2 bases respectively, with 11 bases between them. TCRdb recomputed calls from the RT-PCR reads with MiXCR, one row per CDR3 protein. The table lists approximately 700,000 distinct CDR3 sequences, approximately 13% of them singletons. This clonotype has only a few counts. What it binds is not known. The clonotype comes from a man aged 45 to 65 who received an inactivated influenza vaccine. Sequencing used PBMCs from blood, obtained approximately 15 days before vaccination. V and J are TRBV18 and TRBJ2-3, with unresolved D. The CDR3 sequence: CASSPYSSPTDTQYF. DNA for the CDR3: TGTGCCAGCTCACCATATTCCAGCCCCACAGATACGCAGTATTTT. The complete variable domain, with remaining parts taken from reference TRBV18 and TRBJ2-3, reads NAGVMQNPRHLVRRRGQEARLRCSPMKGHSHVYWYRQLPEEGLKFMVYLQKENIIDESGMPKERFSAEFPKEGPSILRIQQVVRGDSAAYFCASSPYSSPTDTQYFGPGTRLTVL.